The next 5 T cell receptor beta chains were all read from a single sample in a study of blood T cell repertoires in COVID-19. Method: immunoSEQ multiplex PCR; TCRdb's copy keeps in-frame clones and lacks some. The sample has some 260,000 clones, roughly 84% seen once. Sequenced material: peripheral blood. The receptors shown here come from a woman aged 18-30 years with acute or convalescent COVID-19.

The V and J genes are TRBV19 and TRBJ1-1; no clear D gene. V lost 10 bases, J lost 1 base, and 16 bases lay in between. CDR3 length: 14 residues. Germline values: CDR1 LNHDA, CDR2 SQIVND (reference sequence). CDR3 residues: CAIRERRGNTEAFF. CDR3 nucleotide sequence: TGTGCCATCCGGGAACGCCGAGGGAACACTGAAGCTTTCTTT.

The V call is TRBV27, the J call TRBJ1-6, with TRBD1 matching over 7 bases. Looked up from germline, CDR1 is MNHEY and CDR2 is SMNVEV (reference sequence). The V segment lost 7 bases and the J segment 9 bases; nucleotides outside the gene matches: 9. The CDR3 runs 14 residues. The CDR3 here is CASTLGQHTSPLHF. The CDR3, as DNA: TGTGCCAGCACACTGGGACAGCATACTTCACCCCTCCACTTT.

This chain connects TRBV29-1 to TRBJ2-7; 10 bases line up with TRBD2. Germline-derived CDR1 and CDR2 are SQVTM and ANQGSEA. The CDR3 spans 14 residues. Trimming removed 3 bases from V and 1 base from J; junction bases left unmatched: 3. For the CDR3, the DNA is TGCAGCGTTGATGGAGCGGGAGGGTCCTACGAGCAGTACTTC. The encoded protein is CSVDGAGGSYEQYF.

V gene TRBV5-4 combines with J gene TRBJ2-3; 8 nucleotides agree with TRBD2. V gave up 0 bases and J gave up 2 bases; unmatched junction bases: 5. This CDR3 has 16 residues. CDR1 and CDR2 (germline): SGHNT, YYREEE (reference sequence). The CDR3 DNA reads TGTGCCAGCAGCTTGGGGGTTAGCGGGAACACAGATACGCAGTATTTT. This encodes CASSLGVSGNTDTQYF.

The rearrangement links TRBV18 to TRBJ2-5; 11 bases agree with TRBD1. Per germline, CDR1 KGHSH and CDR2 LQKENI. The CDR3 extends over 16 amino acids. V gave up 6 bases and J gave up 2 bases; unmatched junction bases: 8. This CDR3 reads CASSSRRDRGQETQYF. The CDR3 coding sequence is TGTGCCAGCTCGTCTCGCCGGGACAGGGGGCAAGAGACCCAGTACTTC.